The present TCR beta chain was sequenced within a study of T cell changes during pregnancy in multiple sclerosis. Method: immunoSEQ multiplex PCR; TCRdb's copy keeps in-frame clones and lacks some. This table has some 54,000 clones, 90% to 95% appearing once. The sample in question was peripheral blood, obtained after pregnancy. This clonotype was obtained from a female donor with multiple sclerosis, enrolled in a pregnancy study.

This CDR3 is CASSRGQVFNEQYF. The CDR3 bases are TGTGCCAGTAGCAGGGGACAAGTTTTCAACGAGCAGTACTTC. This sequence joins TRBV19 and TRBJ2-7; weak D call: TRBD1 (6 bases). Germline CDR1 and CDR2: LNHDA and SQIVND (reference sequence). The CDR3 has 14 amino acids. The germline V and J ends were trimmed by 6 bases and 5 bases, with 17 bases remaining between them.